The sequence of this T cell receptor beta chain was determined in a study of OX40 agonist ivuxolimab in advanced cancers. The CDR3 has 14 residues. CDR1 and CDR2 from the germline V gene are KGHSH and LQKENI. V dropped 3 bases and J dropped 4 bases, with 10 bases sitting between them. Study-wide findings and caveats: Both blood CD4+ and CD8+ T cells showed clonal growth by week 6 at 0.1 to 3.0 mg/kg.

Enrollment shut out patients with autoimmune disease history or systemic immunosuppression. Blood got drawn at baseline, again on cycle 4 day 1, and then on cycle 7 day 1. Assay: immunoSEQ multiplex PCR; the TCRdb copy retains only in-frame clones and omits some. The sample lists some 67,000 clones; about 88% were seen once. As regards this clone: Its specificity is not known. Additional DNA sequences in this sample encode the identical CDR3.

The starting material was CD4+ or CD8+ T cells sorted from blood, obtained in a trial of the OX40 agonist ivuxolimab. The V gene is TRBV18, the J gene TRBJ1-5, with D possibly TRBD1 on 5 matching bases. This sequence originates from an adult with an advanced solid tumor such as melanoma, head and neck, liver or kidney cancer. Here the CDR3 reads CASSPGQGNQPQHF. In DNA form, the CDR3 reads TGTGCCAGCTCACCCGGGCAGGGTAATCAGCCCCAGCATTTT. The full variable domain, rest sourced from reference TRBV18 and TRBJ1-5, is NAGVMQNPRHLVRRRGQEARLRCSPMKGHSHVYWYRQLPEEGLKFMVYLQKENIIDESGMPKERFSAEFPKEGPSILRIQQVVRGDSAAYFCASSPGQGNQPQHFGDGTRLSIL.